The clone carrying this T cell receptor beta chain appeared a single time. This record comes from a study of blood T cell repertoires in COVID-19. Study-wide background: Researchers got acute and convalescent COVID-19 samples from the United States, Italy and Spain. PBMCs, B-cell-depleted T cells, or T cells provided the cDNA or gDNA that made up the material.

Original data processing: Amplification from reference gene primers served as the basis for estimated nucleated cell counts. TCRdb's table, derived via immunoSEQ multiplex PCR, lists solely in-frame clones and lacks some. The DNA was the basis for D and trimming; V, J and clone size are from that table. The sample has 270,000 or so clones; under 90% are singletons. The sample taken for sequencing was peripheral blood. The TCR was taken from a woman between 40 and 50 years old who had recovered from COVID-19.

The CDR3 loop is CASSPSYQGAEKLFF. The CDR3 region has the DNA TGTGCCAGCTCACCATCTTATCAGGGGGCGGAAAAACTGTTTTTT. The rearrangement uses TRBV18 and TRBJ1-4; 8 bases map to TRBD1. Germline CDR1 and CDR2: KGHSH and LQKENI. This CDR3 has 15 amino acids. The V segment lost 2 bases and the J segment 8 bases; nucleotides outside the gene matches: 7.